This TCR beta chain was identified during a study of beta chain features in type 1 diabetes. Findings and caveats of the study: Shorter TCRB CDR3s, moderately but significantly so, marked every one of the four CD4+ subsets in Type 1 diabetes patients. Whether HLA type influences TCRB rearrangement remained unresolved here.

This clone has only a few counts. Its specificity is not known. The authors reverse transcribed all of the isolated RNA, so sequencing captured expressed TCRB transcripts. Profiling relied on immunoSEQ multiplex PCR, and the TCRdb table lists in-frame clones only, not all of them. The sample holds hundreds of thousands of clones, roughly 15% seen once. This CDR3 has 18 residues. CDR1 SGDLS and CDR2 YYNGEE come from the germline V gene. Between the trimmed V and J ends, which lost 0 bases and 1 base, there was a span of 16 bases. Material for sequencing was naive CD4+ T cells from blood. V gene TRBV9 combines with J gene TRBJ2-2; perhaps TRBD2 as D (5 bases). The receptor's source is a woman in her late teens or twenties in good health. The CDR3 DNA follows: TGTGCCAGCAGCGTAGGTATCCCCGGGATGGGGAACACCGGGGAGCTGTTTTTT. It encodes CASSVGIPGMGNTGELFF.